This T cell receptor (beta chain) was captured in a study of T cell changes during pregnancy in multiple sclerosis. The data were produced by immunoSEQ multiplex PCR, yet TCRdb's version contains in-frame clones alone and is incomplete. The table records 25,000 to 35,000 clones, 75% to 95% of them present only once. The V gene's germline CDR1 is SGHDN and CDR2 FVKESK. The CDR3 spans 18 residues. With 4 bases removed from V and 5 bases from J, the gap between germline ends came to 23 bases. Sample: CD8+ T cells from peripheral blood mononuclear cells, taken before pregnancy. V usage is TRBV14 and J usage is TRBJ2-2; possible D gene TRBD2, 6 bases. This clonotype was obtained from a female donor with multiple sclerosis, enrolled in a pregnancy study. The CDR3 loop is CASSPSPTTGDWTGELFF. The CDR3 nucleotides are TGTGCCAGCAGCCCCTCGCCTACAACGGGAGACTGGACCGGGGAGCTGTTTTTT.